These 18 T cell receptor beta chains share one sample of origin, sequenced in a study of T cells after yellow fever vaccination. TCRdb analysed the 5' RACE reads with MiXCR anew, one entry per CDR3 protein. The table lists 35,000 to 55,000 distinct CDR3 sequences, roughly 6.4% of them singletons. Material: CD8+ T cells not binding an NS4B(214-222) dextramer, sorted from PBMCs, obtained 45 days after the yellow fever booster vaccination. The origin of the receptors is a man in his thirties or forties who received the YFV17D yellow fever vaccine.

This clonotype occurred many times. This sequence joins TRBV6-2 or TRBV6-3 and TRBJ2-1; D gene unclear. This CDR3 region has 12 residues. Germline V gene sequence: CDR1 MNHEY, CDR2 SVGEGT. V lost 2 bases, J lost 2 bases, and 1 base lay in between. The CDR3 DNA follows: TGTGCCAGCAGTTACCCCTACAATGAGCAGTTCTTC. This encodes CASSYPYNEQFF.

The chain couples TRBV20-1 to TRBJ2-3; 11 nucleotides align to TRBD1. This CDR3 is 18 amino acids long. J gave up 4 bases and V 5 bases, and 17 bases lay outside the gene matches. Looked up from germline, CDR1 is DFQATT and CDR2 is SNEGSKA (reference sequence). This CDR3 is CSAQDRGRGTPPPDTQYF. In nucleotides, the CDR3 is TGCAGTGCTCAGGACAGGGGGCGTGGGACCCCTCCCCCAGATACGCAGTATTTT.

This clonotype came up many times. The CDR3 protein is CATSTNTGELFF. The CDR3 bases are TGCGCTACGAGCACGAACACCGGGGAGCTGTTTTTT. The chain links TRBV5-1 to TRBJ2-2; D ambiguous. This CDR3 comprises 12 residues. CDR1 is SGHRS, CDR2 YFSETQ, per germline.

The chain employs TRBV27 and TRBJ2-3; TRBD2 agrees at 7 bases. There are 16 residues in the CDR3. CDR1 and CDR2 from the germline V gene are MNHEY and SMNVEV (reference sequence). After removal of 4 bases from V and 5 bases from J, the junction contained 12 bases not matched to a gene. This chain's CDR3 is CASSWFVGGPGDTQYF. Written as DNA, the CDR3 is TGTGCCAGCAGTTGGTTTGTGGGAGGGCCCGGAGATACGCAGTATTTT.

The chain combines TRBV29-1 with TRBJ2-1, with 9 bases lining up with TRBD2. The CDR3 extends over 16 amino acids. Germline V CDR1 and CDR2: SQVTM, ANQGSEA. CDR3 coding DNA: TGCAGTGGTGGGGGCGATAGCGGGAGTTCTTACAATGAGCAGTTCTTC. This sequence encodes CSGGGDSGSSYNEQFF.

This clonotype has at least ten counts. The rearrangement joins TRBV20-1 to TRBJ2-1, with TRBD2 matching over 9 bases. Looked up from germline, CDR1 is DFQATT and CDR2 is SNEGSKA (reference sequence). The J segment lost 7 bases and the V segment lost 6 bases, leaving 13 bases of the junction unmatched. The CDR3 has 15 residues. This CDR3 is CSAFASSGTANEQFF. CDR3 coding DNA: TGCAGTGCGTTTGCGTCTAGCGGGACAGCGAATGAGCAGTTCTTC.

This clonotype was counted ten times or more. The chain links TRBV20-1 to TRBJ2-4, with D uncertain. Trimming took 3 bases from V and 5 from J, leaving 8 bases between them. Germline V gene lookup returns CDR1 DFQATT and CDR2 SNEGSKA (reference sequence). CDR3 length equals 12 residues. The CDR3 bases are TGCAGTGCTAGGTTCCCCCAAAACATTCAGTACTTC. Translation: CSARFPQNIQYF.

This clonotype was seen many times. V and J are TRBV28 and TRBJ2-3, with TRBD2 matching 8 bases. J was trimmed by 8 bases and V by 1 base; bases with no gene match: 14. Germline assignment: CDR1 MDHEN and CDR2 SYDVKM. CDR3 length: 17 residues. The CDR3 sequence: CASSLSIAGKLAATQYF. CDR3 DNA: TGTGCCAGCAGTTTATCGATAGCGGGGAAACTGGCAGCTACGCAGTATTTT.

This clonotype was counted at least ten times. This sequence joins TRBV6-5 and TRBJ2-1; D may be TRBD1 (6 bases). This CDR3 spans 14 amino acids. Germline assignment: CDR1 MNHEY and CDR2 SVGAGI. V was pared by 2 bases and J by 4 bases, with 9 bases between. CDR3 coding DNA: TGTGCCAGCAGTTACAGGGGGTTGTACAATGAGCAGTTCTTC. Translating gives CASSYRGLYNEQFF.

This clonotype was detected ten times or more. The junction departs from the called germline gene at one end, perhaps through a read error. The CDR3 reads CASSLAGANTQYF. In DNA, the CDR3 is TGTGCCAGCAGTTTAGCGGGAGCTAATACGCAGTATTTT. This chain connects TRBV11-2 to TRBJ2-3; 9 bases are shared with TRBD2. The CDR3 consists of 13 residues. Germline loops: CDR1 SGHAT, CDR2 FQNNGV.

This clonotype was detected ten times or more. This sequence joins TRBV24-1 and TRBJ2-1; D assignment may be TRBD1 or TRBD2 (5 bases each). Germline V gene sequence: CDR1 KGHDR, CDR2 SFDVKD. The CDR3 has 15 amino acids. Trimming cost V 6 bases and J 0 bases, with 11 bases left between them. The DNA for the CDR3 is TGTGCCACCAGTCGGGGCCCGAGCTCCTACAATGAGCAGTTCTTC. This sequence encodes CATSRGPSSYNEQFF.

This clonotype was seen many times. The chain couples TRBV9 to TRBJ1-2; weak D call: TRBD1 (6 bases). Germline assignment: CDR1 SGDLS and CDR2 YYNGEE. The CDR3 sequence is 15 residues long. V was pared by 4 bases and J by 4 bases, with 17 bases between. This CDR3 reads CASSSRQELVYGYTF. The CDR3 bases are TGTGCCAGCAGCTCCCGACAGGAGTTGGTCTATGGCTACACCTTC.

This chain connects TRBV6-5 to TRBJ2-5, with TRBD2 as a possible D gene (7 bases). Germline V lookup: CDR1 MNHEY, CDR2 SVGAGI. The CDR3 totals 15 residues. V shed 5 bases and J shed 10 bases, with 23 bases lying between them. CDR3 sequence reads: CASSRGGGHLRGQYF. CDR3 DNA sequence: TGTGCCAGCAGTAGGGGGGGGGGACACCTTCGGGGCCAGTACTTC.

This clonotype has a count of ten or more. The V call is TRBV19, the J call TRBJ2-1, with no clear D. Germline V lookup: CDR1 LNHDA, CDR2 SQIVND (reference sequence). Trimming removed 8 bases at V and 3 bases at J, with 11 bases between. The CDR3 runs to 13 residues. CDR3 DNA sequence: TGTGCCAGTGGCCTTACGATCTACAATGAGCAGTTCTTC. As protein: CASGLTIYNEQFF.

This clonotype was seen repeatedly, ten times or more. This chain uses TRBV5-1 with TRBJ2-5, with D tentatively TRBD1 (6 bases). Trimming took off 0 bases at V and 5 bases at J, with 17 bases between the two ends. Germline V gene data show CDR1 as SGHRS and CDR2 as YFSETQ. The CDR3 totals 16 residues. The CDR3 coding sequence is TGCGCCAGCAGCTTGGGGGACAACGAATTCGGGGAGACCCAGTACTTC. Translating it yields CASSLGDNEFGETQYF. The full variable domain, rest sourced from reference TRBV5-1 and TRBJ2-5, is KAGVTQTPRYLIKTRGQQVTLSCSPISGHRSVSWYQQTPGQGLQFLFEYFSETQRNKGNFPGRFSGRQFSNSRSEMNVSTLELGDSALYLCASSLGDNEFGETQYFGPGTRLLVL.

This clonotype showed up many times. V is TRBV20-1 and J is TRBJ2-7; D not resolved. Deletions cut 3 bases from V and 2 bases from J, with 14 bases between. This CDR3 is built from 14 residues. Germline lookup yields CDR1 DFQATT and CDR2 SNEGSKA (reference sequence). In DNA, the CDR3 is TGCAGTGCTAGTACTGTCCTTACCCCCTACGAGCAGTACTTC. Translating it yields CSASTVLTPYEQYF.

In its sample, this clonotype was seen many times. Here the CDR3 DNA reads TGTGCCAGCAGCTGGACAGGGGGCGCCGAGCAGTACTTC. Protein product: CASSWTGGAEQYF. The rearrangement uses TRBV7-2 and TRBJ2-7; 11 bases match TRBD1. CDR3 length: 13 amino acids. Germline-derived CDR1 and CDR2 are SGHTA and FQGNSA. V was pared by 4 bases and J by 6 bases, with 2 bases of the junction left unmatched.

This clonotype appeared a few times. The gene calls are TRBV27 and TRBJ2-7; D possibly uses TRBD1 or TRBD2 (5 bases each). This CDR3 comprises 15 residues. Trimming pared 2 bases from V and 2 bases from J, leaving 13 bases between. Germline values: CDR1 MNHEY, CDR2 SMNVEV (reference sequence). The CDR3 bases are TGTGCCAGCAGTTTAAGTGGGGCGGGTGCCTACGAGCAGTACTTC. Translating it yields CASSLSGAGAYEQYF.